Below, one T cell receptor (beta chain) is given with its context. Its target is not known. This entry comes from a study of CD8+ T cells in alopecia areata. About the study: Patients in the study were on tofacitinib for 6 to 18 months, then off it for 6 months. Study results and caveats: Greater clonality was observed in lesional scalp samples, especially alopecia totalis/universalis, versus normal scalp. Scalp sample sequencing also detects resident alphabeta T cells of normal skin.

CDR3 length: 15 amino acids. V gave up 5 bases and J gave up 1 base, with 14 bases separating them. Germline-derived CDR1 and CDR2 are MNHEY and SVGAGI. Investigators isolated RNA and reverse transcribed it into cDNA to act as the sequencing template. Clones were read by immunoSEQ multiplex PCR, and TCRdb kept only the in-frame ones, dropping some. The table lists hundreds of thousands of clones, 67% of them singletons, with around 1.2% in the top ten. This chain uses TRBV6-5 with TRBJ1-1; D is unresolved. This sequence originates from a human donor with alopecia areata. Here the sequenced sample was CD4+ T cells sorted from blood, taken at week 0. The DNA of the CDR3 is TGTGCCAGCAGTCGACCGGGGAGGTCGAACACTGAAGCTTTCTTT. Encoded protein: CASSRPGRSNTEAFF.